This TCR beta chain was recorded in a study of blood T cell repertoires in COVID-19. The overall study: COVID-19 samples, acute and convalescent, were from the United States, Italy and Spain.

CDR3 length: 17 residues. With 3 bases clipped from V and 9 bases from J, the junction kept 18 bases outside the gene matches. The germline gives CDR1 SGHTA, CDR2 FQGTGA. Original processing methods: Reference gene primer amplification yielded estimated nucleated cell counts. Repertoires were generated with immunoSEQ multiplex PCR, while TCRdb's copy carries only in-frame clones and drops some. V, J and clone size were drawn from that table, and D and trimming were deduced from the DNA. The sample has approximately 260,000 clones, around 86% seen once. This TCR was sampled from a middle-aged man with acute or convalescent COVID-19. V gene TRBV7-3 combines with J gene TRBJ1-2; 8 nucleotides agree with TRBD1. Sequencing used peripheral blood. DNA for the CDR3: TGTGCCAGCAGCTTCCACAGGGGGACTATCAAACTATGGAGCTACACCTTC. Translation gives CASSFHRGTIKLWSYTF.